These 8 T cell receptor beta chains were sequenced from one sample in a study of OX40 agonist ivuxolimab in advanced cancers. Clones were sequenced by immunoSEQ multiplex PCR, and TCRdb holds only the in-frame ones, with some missing. The repertoire holds under 100,000 clones, with roughly 80% as singletons. The sequences come from CD4+ or CD8+ T cells sorted from blood, collected in a trial of the OX40 agonist ivuxolimab. These receptor sequences come from an adult with an advanced solid tumor such as melanoma, head and neck, liver or kidney cancer.

V is TRBV15 and J is TRBJ2-1, with TRBD2 identical over 8 bases. There are 16 residues in the CDR3. The germline V gene has CDR1 LNHNV and CDR2 YYDKDF (reference sequence). Unmatched junction bases numbered 13, after V lost 7 bases and J lost 5 bases. The CDR3 here is CATTREALGGDNEQFF. In nucleotides, the CDR3 is TGTGCCACCACCCGAGAGGCCCTCGGGGGGGACAATGAGCAGTTCTTC.

The chain employs TRBV12-5 and TRBJ1-5; D unresolved. Germline V gene sequence: CDR1 LGHNT, CDR2 FRNRAP. CDR3 size: 11 residues. With 4 bases removed from V and 6 bases from J, the gap between germline ends came to 4 bases. The CDR3 DNA reads as TGTGCTAGTGGTTCCGTTCAGCCCCAGCATTTT. Its translation is CASGSVQPQHF.

This chain uses TRBV15 with TRBJ2-7; D is unresolved. Germline-derived CDR1 and CDR2 are LNHNV and YYDKDF (reference sequence). The ends were cut back, 5 bases at V and 2 bases at J, with 16 bases in the middle. The CDR3 spans 15 residues. CDR3 coding DNA: TGTGCCACCAGCCTGCCCCGCTCGGAAACCTACGAGCAGTACTTC. Protein sequence: CATSLPRSETYEQYF.

Comments on this clone: Additional DNA sequences in this sample encode the identical CDR3. V gene TRBV5-1 combines with J gene TRBJ1-1; a weak D match, TRBD1 (6 bases). Germline lookup yields CDR1 SGHRS and CDR2 YFSETQ. There are 14 residues in the CDR3. Trimming took 0 bases from V and 1 from J, leaving 7 bases between them. CDR3 region: CASSLGGGNTEAFF. The CDR3 DNA reads TGCGCCAGCAGCTTGGGAGGGGGGAACACTGAAGCTTTCTTT.

The J gene is TRBJ2-7, the V gene TRBV10-3, with D perhaps TRBD1 (6 bases). V lost 2 bases to trimming and J lost 1 base, with 6 bases between them. Germline V gene data show CDR1 as ENHRY and CDR2 as SYGVKD. This CDR3 spans 13 amino acids. The CDR3 region has the DNA TGTGCCATCAGTGAGGGGACATCCTACGAGCAGTACTTC. The encoded protein is CAISEGTSYEQYF.

V usage is TRBV7-9 and J usage is TRBJ1-2; D unresolved. The V gene's germline CDR1 is SEHNR and CDR2 FQNEAQ (reference sequence). The CDR3 runs to 11 residues. V was shortened by 1 base and J by 10 bases, with 7 bases between the two germline ends. This CDR3 reads CASSLVADYTF. The CDR3 bases are TGTGCCAGCAGCTTAGTGGCGGACTACACCTTC.

V usage is TRBV10-1 and J usage is TRBJ2-3, with D possibly matching TRBD2 (6 bases). The V gene's germline CDR1 is WNHNN and CDR2 SYGVQD (reference sequence). Trimming left V 0 bases short and J 4 bases short, with 11 bases between. The length of the CDR3 is 15 residues. The CDR3 nucleotides read TGCGCCAGCAGTGAGTCCAGACTAGGGGCAGATACGCAGTATTTT. It codes for CASSESRLGADTQYF.

The count of this clone is one. The rearrangement joins TRBV19 to TRBJ1-1, with a possible D match to TRBD1 (6 bases). The CDR3 runs to 16 residues. CDR1 LNHDA and CDR2 SQIVND come from the germline V gene (reference sequence). Trimming removed 5 bases at V and 0 bases at J, with 16 bases between. The CDR3 DNA sequence: TGTGCCAGTAGTTTCTGGGGCGACAGGCTGAACACTGAAGCTTTCTTT. As protein: CASSFWGDRLNTEAFF.